This T cell receptor (beta chain) was profiled in a study of blood T cells in healthy people across ages. A sample-barcoded 5' primer and a J-beta primer mix were used in a second PCR of roughly 7 to 11 cycles. Each cDNA was tagged by a template-switch adaptor containing 12 random nucleotides. TCRdb processed the 5' RACE reads anew with MiXCR; each CDR3 protein has one entry. This sample has some 1.6 million distinct CDR3 sequences, with 30% to 40% found just once. The CDR3 spans 12 residues. The ends were cut back, 3 bases at V and 12 bases at J, with 15 bases in the middle. Germline V gene sequence: CDR1 SGHRS, CDR2 YFSETQ.

This sequence joins TRBV5-1 and TRBJ1-1; D unclear. The sequencing sample was made of blood. This sequence was found in a woman under 40 in good health. The CDR3 DNA follows: TGCGCCAGCAGCTCGGGGTCACGCGGGCCTTTCTTT. This gives the protein CASSSGSRGPFF.